Listed here is a single T cell receptor beta chain. Its antigen is still unknown. No base qualities exist here, and no much larger clone lies one base off it. From the cysteine through the phenylalanine, the CDR3 covers 15 amino acids. The only DNA kept is the CDR3, 45 bases in frame from the first base. The V end gives up 2 bases and the J end 6 bases, leaving 3 bases in the junction not matched to a gene. Reading the germline V gene gives CDR1 LGHNA and CDR2 YSLEER. In the prospective study, participants were roughly 18 to 100 years old, resided in approximately 25 geographic areas of the United States, and were enrolled through a virtual design. In the prospective study, participants were assigned to cohorts based on the clinical history participants reported in a screening survey and a study questionnaire. Recovered participants in ImmuneRACE Cohort 3 were defined as having two consecutive negative NP/OP PCR tests, clearance from a healthcare professional, or resolution of symptoms. In the prospective study, whole blood, serum and a nasopharyngeal or oropharyngeal swab were collected from each participant by mobile phlebotomists. Additional blood draws and questionnaires over an approximately two-month period could optionally be provided by prospective study participants. Before DNA extraction, prospective study blood samples were shipped either frozen or at room temperature.

TCRbeta CDR3 regions were amplified from genomic DNA using the immunoSEQ Assay, a bias-controlled multiplex PCR. Under the source paper's analysis protocol: The number of nucleated cells in each sample was estimated from the amplification of reference gene primers within the assay. To quantify the absolute abundance of each unique TCRbeta CDR3 rearrangement, sequence reads were collapsed and filtered. For each sample, productive Simpson clonality was calculated by taking the square root of Simpson's diversity index across productive rearrangements. TCRdb re-hosts the immuneACCESS table, in-frame sequences only. Its copies lack some clones; in the studies checked, an unresolved V gene accounts for under half of them, and the cause for the rest is not known. V, J and clone size reflect that table, while D and trimming were determined from the DNA. The sample includes fewer than 200,000 clones, with roughly 83% observed a single time. Roughly 4.5% of the sample belongs to the ten largest clones.

The data derive from a study of blood T cell repertoires in COVID-19 (dated by TCRdb to 2019 to 2021). About the full investigation: Collaborator samples came from the United States, Italy and Spain and covered acute and convalescent phases of COVID-19. The prospective study material was composed of cDNA or gDNA derived from T cells, B-cell-depleted T cells, or PBMCs. The dataset comprised deeply sampled blood TCRbeta repertoires from subjects exposed to, actively infected with, or recovered from COVID-19. The repertoires were made available in a free public database intended to serve as a resource for research on the immune response to SARS-CoV-2. Samples came from the ongoing ImmuneRACE study (first 160 participants) plus 1,254 subjects from 6 global collaborators. Sample metadata almost always included a de-identified subject ID, COVID-19 status, age in years and sex. Where HLA class I and class II types were available, the types were taken from metadata supplied by the sample provider, not from assay-based typing. The paper as a whole reports these results and caveats: How much clinical and demographic metadata was included differed by source and by participant, and the metadata was provided uncurated.

The sequence was obtained from a woman aged 50 to 60 who had recovered from COVID-19. Source material: PBMCs or T cells enriched from blood (not recorded which). The chain uses TRBV4-3 and TRBJ2-1, with 11 junctional bases fitting TRBD2. The DNA is TGCGCCAGCAGCCAATCACTAGCGGGAGTCAATGAGCAGTTCTTC. The resulting protein is CASSQSLAGVNEQFF.